A single sample is the source of the 29 T cell receptor beta chains below, sequenced in a study of T cell responses to AZD1222 COVID-19 vaccine. Using immunoSEQ multiplex PCR, the repertoire was profiled, and TCRdb retains in-frame clones only, with some absent. The table lists about 63,000 clones, 65% to 90% of them singletons, with roughly a fifth in the top ten. The specimen comprised peripheral blood, sampled on day 0 of AZD1222 vaccination. The receptors were gathered from an adult in good health.

This clone was detected only a few times. The genes are TRBV7-9 and TRBJ2-7; D remains ambiguous. Germline V gene lookup returns CDR1 SEHNR and CDR2 FQNEAQ (reference sequence). CDR3 length: 12 residues. V was cut by 5 bases and J by 3 bases, with 8 bases left in between. The CDR3 bases are TGTGCCAGCAGCCGGACGGGCTACGAGCAGTACTTC. Protein: CASSRTGYEQYF.

The rearrangement joins TRBV18 to TRBJ2-2; TRBD1 aligns across 9 bases. The length of the CDR3 is 17 residues. CDR1 and CDR2 (germline): KGHSH, LQKENI. V lost 1 base, J lost 6 bases, and 9 bases stayed unmatched. The CDR3 coding sequence is TGTGCCAGCTCACCACGAACGACAGGGGGATTGGCCGGGGAGCTGTTTTTT. Encoded protein: CASSPRTTGGLAGELFF.

The J gene is TRBJ1-3, the V gene TRBV3-1 (or the pseudogene TRBV3-2); the D gene is possibly TRBD1 (6 bases). Trimming pared 5 bases from V and 0 bases from J, leaving 11 bases between. The CDR3 covers 15 residues. The germline CDR1 and CDR2 sequences are LGHDT and YNNKEL (reference sequence). The CDR3 DNA is TGTGCCAGCAGCGAATGGACAGCCTCTGGAAACACCATATATTTT. Amino acids: CASSEWTASGNTIYF.

The V and J genes are TRBV5-4 and TRBJ2-1, with 14 bases identical to TRBD2. Germline V gives CDR1 SGHNT, CDR2 YYREEE (reference sequence). This CDR3 region has 15 residues. V lost 4 bases to trimming and J lost 10 bases; unmatched junction nucleotides: 7. As DNA, the CDR3 is TGTGCCAGCAGCGGTGGGACTAGCGGGGGTTGGGAGCAGTTCTTC. Its protein product is CASSGGTSGGWEQFF.

The chain links TRBV27 to TRBJ2-7, with 7 bases aligning to TRBD1. The CDR3 spans 15 residues. CDR1 and CDR2 (germline): MNHEY, SMNVEV (reference sequence). V gave up 3 bases and J gave up 0 bases; unmatched junction bases: 5. The CDR3 region is CASSFRDRASYEQYF. Here the CDR3 DNA reads TGTGCCAGCAGTTTCCGAGACAGGGCCTCCTACGAGCAGTACTTC.

The V and J genes are TRBV3-1 (or the pseudogene TRBV3-2) and TRBJ2-5; D perhaps matches TRBD2 (5 bases). The CDR3 contains 13 residues. Germline V gene lookup returns CDR1 LGHDT and CDR2 YNNKEL (reference sequence). V was cut by 2 bases and J by 5 bases, with 9 bases left in between. CDR3 loop: CASSQTSGETQYF. The CDR3 DNA sequence: TGTGCCAGCAGCCAAACAAGCGGCGAGACCCAGTACTTC.

The chain has TRBV5-5 and TRBJ1-6; the match to TRBD1 covers 10 bases. Germline CDR1 and CDR2: SGHKS and YYEKEE (reference sequence). V dropped 5 bases and J dropped 5; count of bases not matched to a gene: 10. The CDR3 length is 17 residues. DNA for the CDR3: TGTGCCAGCAGACTCCGGGACAGGGGACAAAATAATTCACCCCTCCACTTT. The encoded protein is CASRLRDRGQNNSPLHF.

The V call is TRBV29-1, the J call TRBJ1-1, with TRBD1 as a possible D gene (6 bases). CDR3 length: 12 amino acids. Germline V gene lookup returns CDR1 SQVTM and CDR2 ANQGSEA. V was trimmed by 4 bases and J by 4 bases, leaving 10 bases between them. As DNA, the CDR3 is TGCAGCGTTGTTTTGGGGGCCACTGAAGCTTTCTTT. Its protein is CSVVLGATEAFF.

The V and J genes are TRBV4-2 and TRBJ1-4; D is possibly TRBD1 (6 bases). V was shortened by 0 bases and J by 7 bases, with 12 bases between the two germline ends. The germline V gene has CDR1 LGHNA and CDR2 YNFKEQ. The length of the CDR3 is 15 residues. In DNA, the CDR3 is TGTGCCAGCAGCCAAGATCCCAGAGGGGGTGAAAAACTGTTTTTT. It is translated as CASSQDPRGGEKLFF.

The chain links TRBV28 to TRBJ1-6, with D possibly TRBD1 on 6 matching bases. The germline gives CDR1 MDHEN, CDR2 SYDVKM. V lost 4 bases and J lost 10, with 20 bases in between. The CDR3 has 16 residues. In nucleotides, the CDR3 is TGTGCCAGCAGTTCGGGGGTCGATGGGGGCAAGTCACCCCTCCACTTT. This gives the protein CASSSGVDGGKSPLHF. The complete variable domain, with remaining parts taken from reference TRBV28 and TRBJ1-6, reads DVKVTQSSRYLVKRTGEKVFLECVQDMDHENMFWYRQDPGLGLRLIYFSYDVKMKEKGDIPEGYSVSREKKERFSLILESASTNQTSMYLCASSSGVDGGKSPLHFGNGTRLTVT.

The chain carries TRBV21-1 and TRBJ2-3; TRBD2, the D gene given by the table, was not confirmed from the DNA. TRBV21-1 is tagged as a pseudogene. The CDR3 consists of 17 residues. The CDR3, as DNA: TGTGCCAGCAGCCTCGTTGAGCGGCGGGGGGGCATGGATACGCAGTATTTT. This gives the protein CASSLVERRGGMDTQYF.

A single count supports this clone. The rearrangement joins TRBV6-1 to TRBJ1-4; maybe TRBD1 (5 bases). Germline-derived CDR1 and CDR2 are MNHNS and SASEGT. The CDR3 consists of 16 residues. V lost 0 bases, J lost 10 bases, and 18 bases lay in between. CDR3 protein: CASSEARGQLSGKLFF. The DNA for the CDR3 is TGTGCCAGCAGTGAAGCGAGGGGTCAGCTCAGCGGAAAACTGTTTTTT.

The J gene is TRBJ1-5, the V gene TRBV4-1, with D unresolved. The germline V gene encodes CDR1 MGHRA and CDR2 YSYEKL. V gave up 0 bases and J gave up 5 bases, with 11 bases separating them. The CDR3 contains 15 residues. The CDR3 DNA follows: TGCGCCAGCAGCCAAGATGAGGCAGGCTATCAGCCCCAGCATTTT. It codes for CASSQDEAGYQPQHF.

The chain links TRBV15 to TRBJ2-7, with D possibly called TRBD1 or TRBD2 (6 bases each). The V end lost 0 bases, the J end lost 7 bases, and 13 bases lay between the germline ends. The germline V gene encodes CDR1 LNHNV and CDR2 YYDKDF (reference sequence). The CDR3 is made up of 14 amino acids. In DNA, the CDR3 is TGTGCCACCAGCAGAGATCCGGGGGCGGGGGAGCAGTACTTC. Protein product: CATSRDPGAGEQYF.

The J gene is TRBJ1-5, the V gene TRBV18; TRBD1 matches 7 bases. The V gene's germline CDR1 is KGHSH and CDR2 LQKENI. After removal of 3 bases from V and 4 bases from J, the junction contained 0 bases not matched to a gene. The length of the CDR3 is 13 residues. The CDR3 region is CASSPTGNQPQHF. In DNA, the CDR3 is TGTGCCAGCTCACCGACAGGGAATCAGCCCCAGCATTTT.

The J gene is TRBJ2-5, the V gene TRBV9, with D hard to call. CDR3 length: 14 amino acids. Trimming removed 0 bases from V and 1 base from J, with 7 bases in between. Germline CDR1 and CDR2: SGDLS and YYNGEE. The CDR3 nucleotides are TGTGCCAGCAGCGTAGTGGGCAGCCAAGAGACCCAGTACTTC. It is translated as CASSVVGSQETQYF.

The chain joins TRBV9 to TRBJ1-1; D gene uncertain. Germline CDR1 and CDR2: SGDLS and YYNGEE. With 4 bases removed from V and 0 bases from J, the gap between germline ends came to 10 bases. The CDR3 is 14 amino acids. CDR3 loop: CASSPHSMNTEAFF. CDR3 nucleotide sequence: TGTGCCAGCAGCCCCCACAGCATGAACACTGAAGCTTTCTTT.

The count of this clone is one. The V gene is TRBV11-2, the J gene TRBJ1-5, with D possibly TRBD1 on 6 matching bases. This CDR3 region has 15 residues. Trimming cost V 5 bases and J 4 bases, with 15 bases left between them. Per germline, CDR1 SGHAT and CDR2 FQNNGV. The CDR3 DNA reads as TGTGCCAGCAGCCAGACAGGAGGGGGTAATCAGCCCCAGCATTTT. Translated: CASSQTGGGNQPQHF.

This clone was recorded only once. The CDR3 here is CASSPPVELSGEQFF. As DNA, the CDR3 is TGTGCCAGCTCACCACCAGTTGAGCTCTCGGGAGAGCAGTTCTTC. The rearrangement uses TRBV18 and TRBJ2-1, with D possibly TRBD2 on 5 matching bases. V lost 0 bases to trimming and J lost 10 bases, with 16 bases between them. Germline CDR1 KGHSH, CDR2 LQKENI. The CDR3 is 15 residues long.

The table lists this clone with a few counts. The chain recombines TRBV3-1 (or the pseudogene TRBV3-2) with TRBJ2-1; D is undetermined. V was trimmed by 1 base and J by 1 base, leaving 8 bases between them. CDR3 size: 15 residues. CDR1 LGHDT and CDR2 YNNKEL come from the germline V gene (reference sequence). The CDR3 DNA follows: TGTGCCAGCAGCCAAGTGGGTGGATCCTACAATGAGCAGTTCTTC. It is translated as CASSQVGGSYNEQFF.

The chain is built from TRBV13 and TRBJ2-7; TRBD1 might be the D (5 bases). The germline CDR1 and CDR2 sequences are PRHDT and FYEKMQ (reference sequence). The V gene lost 3 bases and the J gene lost 4 bases, with 7 bases spanning the gap. CDR3 length: 12 residues. This CDR3 reads CASSLDTYEQYF. The CDR3 coding sequence is TGTGCCAGCAGCTTGGACACGTACGAGCAGTACTTC.

J is TRBJ1-2 and V is TRBV11-2; D possibly corresponds to TRBD1 (6 bases). Trimming took off 1 base at V and 4 bases at J, with 19 bases between the two ends. This CDR3 has 17 residues. Per germline, CDR1 SGHAT and CDR2 FQNNGV. This chain's CDR3 is CASSLARGVAQPYGYTF. DNA for the CDR3: TGTGCCAGCAGCTTAGCCAGGGGCGTCGCACAACCCTATGGCTACACCTTC.

This clone was observed a few times. The V and J genes are TRBV7-2 and TRBJ1-2; 8 nucleotides agree with TRBD1. Trimming at V came to 5 bases and at J to 3 bases, leaving 2 bases not matched to a gene. CDR1 and CDR2 (germline): SGHTA, FQGNSA. The CDR3 consists of 13 residues. The CDR3 bases are TGTGCCAGCAGCCGGGACAGGTACTATGGCTACACCTTC. It specifies CASSRDRYYGYTF.

V is TRBV18 and J is TRBJ1-1, with a possible D match to TRBD1 (6 bases). Germline CDR1 and CDR2: KGHSH and LQKENI. The V gene lost 6 bases and the J gene lost 4 bases, with 24 bases spanning the gap. This CDR3 region has 17 residues. CDR3 sequence: CASSPLIPGAQGTEAFF. The CDR3 coding sequence is TGTGCCAGCTCCCCTCTAATTCCGGGGGCGCAAGGCACTGAAGCTTTCTTT.

This chain joins TRBV18 and TRBJ1-4, with D tentatively TRBD1 (5 bases). The germline gives CDR1 KGHSH, CDR2 LQKENI. This CDR3 region has 15 residues. With 0 bases removed from V and 6 bases from J, the gap between germline ends came to 11 bases. The CDR3 DNA reads TGTGCCAGCTCACCACCAGGGACGTCTGATGAAAAACTGTTTTTT. Its protein product is CASSPPGTSDEKLFF.

The genes are TRBV19 and TRBJ2-3, with D maybe TRBD1 (6 bases). The CDR3 sequence is 15 residues long. Germline assignment: CDR1 LNHDA and CDR2 SQIVND (reference sequence). V lost 2 bases and J 3 bases, leaving 12 bases between the germline ends. CDR3 DNA: TGTGCCAGTAGTATACAGGGGTCCCTGACAGATACGCAGTATTTT. As protein: CASSIQGSLTDTQYF.

This chain links TRBV6-6 with TRBJ2-6; tentatively, D is TRBD1 or TRBD2 (6 bases each). V lost 5 bases to trimming and J lost 7 bases, with 21 bases between them. Germline-derived CDR1 and CDR2 are MNHNY and SVGAGI (reference sequence). This CDR3 has 17 residues. The DNA of the CDR3 is TGTGCCAGCAGTCAAAGGAGCCTAGGCGGGACAGCCAACGTCCTGACTTTC. Encoded protein: CASSQRSLGGTANVLTF.

The chain carries TRBV28 and TRBJ1-2; 7 nucleotides align to TRBD1. The trim removed 5 bases at V and 2 bases at J, leaving 14 bases unmatched. The CDR3 spans 17 residues. The germline CDR1 and CDR2 sequences are MDHEN and SYDVKM. CDR3 residues: CASSASDRVYGNYGYTF. CDR3 nucleotides: TGTGCCAGCAGTGCGTCCGACAGGGTTTATGGAAACTATGGCTACACCTTC.

This clone was seen only once. The genes are TRBV3-1 (or the pseudogene TRBV3-2) and TRBJ1-2; D gene unclear. Germline CDR1 reads LGHDT; CDR2 reads YNNKEL (reference sequence). The CDR3 totals 12 residues. V dropped 4 bases and J dropped 8 bases, with 11 bases sitting between them. CDR3 nucleotides: TGTGCCAGCAGCCGCGACCCGGGGGGCTACACCTTC. This encodes CASSRDPGGYTF.